This TCR beta chain was found in a study of graft-versus-host responses after intestinal transplantation. Some clones are missing from TCRdb's copy, which holds only in-frame ones; the method was immunoSEQ multiplex PCR. This table has 85,000 to 90,000 clones, less than 90% appearing once. Unmatched junction bases numbered 9, after V lost 1 base and J lost 11 bases. CDR1 and CDR2 (germline): SGHDN, FVKESK. The CDR3 has 14 residues. On this clone: What it recognizes is unknown.

This receptor was obtained from a human donor who received an intestinal transplant. Sequencing was performed on unstimulated CD8+ T cells sorted from spleen or lymph node cells, taken before intestinal transplant. The rearrangement joins TRBV14 to TRBJ2-5, with 8 bases matching TRBD1. DNA of the CDR3: TGTGCCAGCAGCCAAGTTTCCGGGACAGGAGAGCAGTACTTC. It translates to CASSQVSGTGEQYF. Supplemented by reference TRBV14 and TRBJ2-5, the full variable domain reads EAGVTQFPSHSVIEKGQTVTLRCDPISGHDNLYWYRRVMGKEIKFLLHFVKESKQDESGMPNNRFLAERTGGTYSTLKVQPAELEDSGVYFCASSQVSGTGEQYFGPGTRLLVL.